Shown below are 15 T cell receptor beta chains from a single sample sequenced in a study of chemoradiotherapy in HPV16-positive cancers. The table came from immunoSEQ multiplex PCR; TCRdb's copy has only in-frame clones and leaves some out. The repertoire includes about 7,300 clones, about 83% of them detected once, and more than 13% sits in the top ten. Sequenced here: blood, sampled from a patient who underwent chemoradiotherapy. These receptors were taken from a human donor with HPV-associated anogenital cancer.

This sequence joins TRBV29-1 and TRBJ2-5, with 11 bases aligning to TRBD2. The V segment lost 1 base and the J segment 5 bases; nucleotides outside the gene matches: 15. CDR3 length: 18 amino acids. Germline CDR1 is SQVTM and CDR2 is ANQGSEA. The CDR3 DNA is TGCAGCGTTGAAGGGGCGGCAGTAGCGGGGGGGCCCGGGGAGACCCAGTACTTC. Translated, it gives CSVEGAAVAGGPGETQYF.

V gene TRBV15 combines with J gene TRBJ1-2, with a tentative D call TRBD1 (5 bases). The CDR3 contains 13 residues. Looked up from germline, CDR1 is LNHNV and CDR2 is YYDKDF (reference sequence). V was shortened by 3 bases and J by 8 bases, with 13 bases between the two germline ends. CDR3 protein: CATSSRVLKGYTF. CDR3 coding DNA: TGTGCCACCAGCAGCAGGGTTTTGAAGGGCTACACCTTC.

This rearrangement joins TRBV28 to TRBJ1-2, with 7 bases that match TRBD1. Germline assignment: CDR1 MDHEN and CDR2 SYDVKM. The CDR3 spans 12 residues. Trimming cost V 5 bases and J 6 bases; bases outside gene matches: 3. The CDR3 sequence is CASSHTGDGYTF. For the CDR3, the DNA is TGTGCCAGCAGTCACACAGGGGATGGCTACACCTTC.

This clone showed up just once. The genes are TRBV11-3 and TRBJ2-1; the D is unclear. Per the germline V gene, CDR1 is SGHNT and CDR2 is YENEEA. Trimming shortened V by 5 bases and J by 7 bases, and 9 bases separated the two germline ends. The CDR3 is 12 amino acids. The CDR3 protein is CASSDWGNEQFF. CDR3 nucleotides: TGTGCCAGCAGCGACTGGGGTAATGAGCAGTTCTTC. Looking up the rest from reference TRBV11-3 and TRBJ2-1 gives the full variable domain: EAGVVQSPRYKIIEKKQPVAFWCNPISGHNTLYWYLQNLGQGPELLIRYENEEAVDDSQLPKDRFSAERLKGVDSTLKIQPAELGDSAVYLCASSDWGNEQFFGPGTRLTVL.

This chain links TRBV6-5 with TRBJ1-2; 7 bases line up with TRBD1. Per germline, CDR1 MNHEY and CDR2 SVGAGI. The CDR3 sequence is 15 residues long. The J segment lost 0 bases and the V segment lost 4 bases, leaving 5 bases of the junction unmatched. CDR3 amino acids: CASSLSGGPNYGYTF. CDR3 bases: TGTGCCAGCAGTTTGTCAGGGGGACCTAACTATGGCTACACCTTC.

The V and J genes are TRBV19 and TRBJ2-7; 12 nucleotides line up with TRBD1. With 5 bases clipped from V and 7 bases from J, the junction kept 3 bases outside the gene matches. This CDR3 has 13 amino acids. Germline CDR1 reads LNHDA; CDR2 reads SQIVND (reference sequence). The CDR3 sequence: CASSRDRGREQYF. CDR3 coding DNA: TGTGCCAGTAGTCGGGACAGGGGGCGTGAGCAGTACTTC.

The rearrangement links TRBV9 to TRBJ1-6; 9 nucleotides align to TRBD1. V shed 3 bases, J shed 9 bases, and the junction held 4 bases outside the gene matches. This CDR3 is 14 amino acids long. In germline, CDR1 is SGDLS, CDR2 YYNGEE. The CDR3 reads CASSAGQGGSPLHF. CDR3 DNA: TGTGCCAGCAGCGCGGGACAGGGTGGTTCACCCCTCCACTTT.

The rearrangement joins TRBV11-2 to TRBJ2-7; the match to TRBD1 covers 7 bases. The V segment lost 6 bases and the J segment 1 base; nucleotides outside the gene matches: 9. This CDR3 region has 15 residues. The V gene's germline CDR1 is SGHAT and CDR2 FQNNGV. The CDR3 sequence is CASSLGQIRSYEQYF. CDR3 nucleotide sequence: TGTGCCAGCAGTTTGGGACAGATCAGATCCTACGAGCAGTACTTC.

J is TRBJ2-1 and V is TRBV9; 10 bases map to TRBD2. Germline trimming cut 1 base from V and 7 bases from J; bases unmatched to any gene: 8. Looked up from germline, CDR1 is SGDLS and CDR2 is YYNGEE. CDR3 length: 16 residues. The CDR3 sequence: CASSVSSGGGKNEQFF. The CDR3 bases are TGTGCCAGCAGCGTATCAAGCGGGGGGGGTAAGAATGAGCAGTTCTTC.

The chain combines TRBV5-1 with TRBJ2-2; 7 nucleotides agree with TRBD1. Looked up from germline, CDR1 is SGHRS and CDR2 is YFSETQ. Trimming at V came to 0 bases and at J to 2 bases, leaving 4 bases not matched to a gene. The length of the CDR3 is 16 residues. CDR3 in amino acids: CASSLEGGANTGELFF. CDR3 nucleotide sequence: TGCGCCAGCAGCTTGGAAGGGGGCGCTAACACCGGGGAGCTGTTTTTT.

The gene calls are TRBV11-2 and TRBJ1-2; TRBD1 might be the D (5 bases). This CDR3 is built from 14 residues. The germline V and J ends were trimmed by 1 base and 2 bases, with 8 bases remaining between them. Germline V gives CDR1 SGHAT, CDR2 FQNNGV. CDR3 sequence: CASSLGRGNYGYTF. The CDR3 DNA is TGTGCCAGCAGCTTAGGGCGGGGGAACTATGGCTACACCTTC.

CDR3: CAGQGVSETQYF. The DNA for the CDR3 is TGTGCCGGCCAGGGGGTATCAGAGACCCAGTACTTC. This chain links TRBV30 with TRBJ2-5; TRBD1 matches 7 bases. The CDR3 runs 12 residues. In germline, CDR1 is GTSNPN, CDR2 SVGIG (reference sequence). The V and J ends lost 8 bases and 4 bases, in that order; junction bases with no gene match: 7.

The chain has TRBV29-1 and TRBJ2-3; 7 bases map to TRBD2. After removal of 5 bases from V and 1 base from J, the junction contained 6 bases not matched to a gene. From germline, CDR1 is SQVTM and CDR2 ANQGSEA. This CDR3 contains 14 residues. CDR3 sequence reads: CSVTLAGRTDTQYF. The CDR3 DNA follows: TGCAGCGTTACGTTAGCGGGCCGCACAGATACGCAGTATTTT.

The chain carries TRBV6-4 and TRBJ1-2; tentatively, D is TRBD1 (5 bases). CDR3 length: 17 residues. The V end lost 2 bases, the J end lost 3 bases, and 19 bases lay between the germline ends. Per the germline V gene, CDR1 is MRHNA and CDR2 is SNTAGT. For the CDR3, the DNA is TGTGCCAGCAGTGACACCGGGACTAAAGGGAAATACTATGGCTACACCTTC. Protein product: CASSDTGTKGKYYGYTF.

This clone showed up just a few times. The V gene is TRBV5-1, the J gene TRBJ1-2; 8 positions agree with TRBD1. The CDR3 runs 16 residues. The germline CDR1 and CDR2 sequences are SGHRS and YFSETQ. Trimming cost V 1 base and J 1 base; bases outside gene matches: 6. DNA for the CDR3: TGCGCCAGCAGCTTGTGGGACAGGAAAAGTAACTATGGCTACACCTTC. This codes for CASSLWDRKSNYGYTF.